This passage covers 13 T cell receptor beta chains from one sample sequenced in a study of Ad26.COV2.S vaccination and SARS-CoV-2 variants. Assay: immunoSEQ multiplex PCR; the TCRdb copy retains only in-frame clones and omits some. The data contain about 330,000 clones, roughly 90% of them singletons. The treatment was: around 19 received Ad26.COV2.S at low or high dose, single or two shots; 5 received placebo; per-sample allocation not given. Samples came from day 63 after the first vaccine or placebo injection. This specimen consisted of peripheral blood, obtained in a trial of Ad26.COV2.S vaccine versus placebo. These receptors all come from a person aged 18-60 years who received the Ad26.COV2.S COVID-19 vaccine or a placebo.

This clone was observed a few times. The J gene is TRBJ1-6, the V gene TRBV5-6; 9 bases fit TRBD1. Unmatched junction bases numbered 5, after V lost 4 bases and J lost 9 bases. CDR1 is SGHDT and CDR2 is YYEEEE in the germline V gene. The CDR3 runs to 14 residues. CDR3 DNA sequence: TGTGCCAGCAGCGCAGGGACAGGGACTTCACCCCTCCACTTT. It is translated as CASSAGTGTSPLHF. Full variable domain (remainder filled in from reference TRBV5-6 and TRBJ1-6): DAGVTQSPTHLIKTRGQQVTLRCSPKSGHDTVSWYQQALGQGPQFIFQYYEEEERQRGNFPDRFSGHQFPNYSSELNVNALLLGDSALYLCASSAGTGTSPLHFGNGTRLTVT.

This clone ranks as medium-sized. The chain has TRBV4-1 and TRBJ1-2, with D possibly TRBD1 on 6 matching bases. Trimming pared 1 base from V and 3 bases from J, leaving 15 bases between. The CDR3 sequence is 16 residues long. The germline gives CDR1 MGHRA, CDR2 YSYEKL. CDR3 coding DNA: TGCGCCAGCAGCCAAGCCGCCGGACAGACTTACTATGGCTACACCTTC. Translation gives CASSQAAGQTYYGYTF.

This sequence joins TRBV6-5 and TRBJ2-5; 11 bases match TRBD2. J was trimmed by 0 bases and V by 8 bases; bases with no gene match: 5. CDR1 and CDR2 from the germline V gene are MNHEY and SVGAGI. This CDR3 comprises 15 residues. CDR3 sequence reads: CASVRLAGYQETQYF. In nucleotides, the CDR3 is TGTGCCAGCGTTAGACTAGCGGGGTACCAAGAGACCCAGTACTTC.

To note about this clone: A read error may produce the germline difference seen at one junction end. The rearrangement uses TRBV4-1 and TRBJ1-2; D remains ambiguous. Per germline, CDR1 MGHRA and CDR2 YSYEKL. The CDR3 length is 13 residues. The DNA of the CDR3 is TGCGCCAGCAGCCAAGGCGTCTGGGGAGGGAAGGGCTTC. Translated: CASSQGVWGGKGF.

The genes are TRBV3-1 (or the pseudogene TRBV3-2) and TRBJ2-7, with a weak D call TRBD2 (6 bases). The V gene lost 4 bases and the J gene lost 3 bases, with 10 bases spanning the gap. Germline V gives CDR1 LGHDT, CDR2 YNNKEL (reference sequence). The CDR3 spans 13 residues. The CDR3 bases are TGTGCCAGCAGCCGAGTGGGGGGCTACGAGCAGTACGTC. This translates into CASSRVGGYEQYV.

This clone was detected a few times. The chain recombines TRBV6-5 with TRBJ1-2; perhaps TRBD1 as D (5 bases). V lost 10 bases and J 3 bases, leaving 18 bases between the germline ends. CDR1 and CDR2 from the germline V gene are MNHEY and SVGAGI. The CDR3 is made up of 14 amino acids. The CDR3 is CATSVGDSYYGYTF. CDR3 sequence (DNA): TGTGCCACCTCGGTAGGAGACAGCTACTATGGCTACACCTTC.

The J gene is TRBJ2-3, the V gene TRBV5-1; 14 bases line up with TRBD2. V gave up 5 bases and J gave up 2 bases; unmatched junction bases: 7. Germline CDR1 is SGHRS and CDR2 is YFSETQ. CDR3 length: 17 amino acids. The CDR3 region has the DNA TGCGCCAGCAGTTCGGGGACTAGCGGGGGTTTCACAGATACGCAGTATTTT. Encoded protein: CASSSGTSGGFTDTQYF.

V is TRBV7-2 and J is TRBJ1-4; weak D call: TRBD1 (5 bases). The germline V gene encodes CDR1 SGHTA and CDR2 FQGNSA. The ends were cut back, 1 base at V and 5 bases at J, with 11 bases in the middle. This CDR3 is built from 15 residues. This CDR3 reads CASSLGQGSNEKLFF. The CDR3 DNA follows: TGTGCCAGCAGCTTAGGGCAGGGCTCCAATGAAAAACTGTTTTTT.

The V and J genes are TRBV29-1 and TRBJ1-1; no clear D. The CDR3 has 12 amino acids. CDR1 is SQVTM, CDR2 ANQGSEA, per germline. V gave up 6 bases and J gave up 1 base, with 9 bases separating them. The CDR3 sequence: CSVRRANTEAFF. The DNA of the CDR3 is TGCAGCGTACGAAGGGCGAACACTGAAGCTTTCTTT.

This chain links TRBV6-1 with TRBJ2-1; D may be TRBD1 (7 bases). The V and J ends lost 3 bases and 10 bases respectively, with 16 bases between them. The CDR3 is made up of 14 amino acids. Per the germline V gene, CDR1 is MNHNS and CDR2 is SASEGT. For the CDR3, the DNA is TGTGCCAGCAGTGATTCAGGGGGGAAAACCGAGCAGTTCTTC. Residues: CASSDSGGKTEQFF.

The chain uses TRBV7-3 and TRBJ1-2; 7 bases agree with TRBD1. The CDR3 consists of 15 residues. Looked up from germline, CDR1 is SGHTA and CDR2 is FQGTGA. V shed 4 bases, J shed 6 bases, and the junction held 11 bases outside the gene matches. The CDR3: CASSSTYPGQNGYTF. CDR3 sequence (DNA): TGTGCCAGCAGCTCCACCTACCCGGGACAGAATGGCTACACCTTC.

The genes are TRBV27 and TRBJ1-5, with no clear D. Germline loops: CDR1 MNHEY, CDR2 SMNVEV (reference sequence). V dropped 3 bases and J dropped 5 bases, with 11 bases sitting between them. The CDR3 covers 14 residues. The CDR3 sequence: CASSFMGIDQPQHF. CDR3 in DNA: TGTGCCAGCAGTTTCATGGGGATCGATCAGCCCCAGCATTTT.

DNA of the CDR3: TGTGCCAGCAGCCCTGGGACCCTCCAAGAGACCCAGTACTTC. Its protein product is CASSPGTLQETQYF. This rearrangement joins TRBV11-2 to TRBJ2-5; D could derive from TRBD1 or TRBD2 (5 bases each). The CDR3 sequence is 14 residues long. Germline CDR1 SGHAT, CDR2 FQNNGV. Trimming pared 5 bases from V and 1 base from J, leaving 11 bases between.